The clone carrying this T cell receptor (beta chain) occurred a few times. The data were obtained in a study of blood T cell repertoires in COVID-19. The wider study: PBMCs, B-cell-depleted T cells, or T cells were the source of the cDNA or gDNA that made up the material.

The V and J ends lost 2 bases and 6 bases respectively, with 12 bases between them. Looked up from germline, CDR1 is SGHRS and CDR2 is YFSETQ. There are 15 residues in the CDR3. Everyone who took part was roughly 18 to 90 years old, and they came from 24 US areas. Participant-reported clinical history was the basis for cohort assignment. In the authors' methods: By means of reference gene primer amplification, nucleated cell counts were estimated. The assay was immunoSEQ multiplex PCR, and TCRdb's table has in-frame clones only and misses some. That table furnishes V, J and clone size, whereas the DNA furnished D and trimming. Here the sample spans about 250,000 clones, 65% to 90% being singletons.

The clonotype was recovered from a woman between 50 and 59 years old with acute COVID-19. Specimen: PBMCs or T cells enriched from blood (not recorded which). The V and J genes are TRBV5-1 and TRBJ1-6, with D tentatively TRBD1 (5 bases). In nucleotides, the CDR3 is TGCGCCAGCAGCTTACTGCAGGGTACTAATTCACCCCTCCACTTT. This encodes CASSLLQGTNSPLHF.